This T cell receptor (beta chain) was sequenced in a study of blood T cell repertoires in COVID-19. Study-wide background: Nucleic acid was either cDNA or gDNA, and it came from T cells, B-cell-depleted T cells, or PBMCs.

CDR1 is SQVTM, CDR2 ANQGSEA, per germline. Trimming pared 0 bases from V and 7 bases from J, leaving 7 bases between. This CDR3 is built from 12 residues. As handled by the study authors: Amplification of reference gene primers was used by the study to estimate nucleated cell counts. Assay: immunoSEQ multiplex PCR; the TCRdb copy retains only in-frame clones and omits some. Clonal size and the V and J genes are those of that table, whereas D and trimming came from the DNA. The sample contains about 240,000 clones, roughly 81% of which appear only once. Sequencing was performed on peripheral blood. The chain uses TRBV29-1 and TRBJ1-3; D unclear. The receptor was derived from an elderly woman with COVID-19, enrolled during active disease. CDR3: CSVEDLVNTIYF. CDR3 sequence (DNA): TGCAGCGTTGAAGACCTAGTCAACACCATATATTTT.